This TCR beta chain was sequenced during a study of blood T cell repertoires in COVID-19. The CDR3 extends over 13 amino acids. The germline V gene has CDR1 GTSNPN and CDR2 SVGIG (reference sequence). Losses at the gene ends were 3 bases for V and 4 bases for J; bases not matched to a gene: 3. Per the original data handling: Reference gene primer amplification gave nucleated cell count estimates. Data came from immunoSEQ multiplex PCR; TCRdb stores just in-frame clones and leaves some out. Clone size and the V and J calls come from that table; the DNA yielded D and trimming. This table holds around 280,000 clones, 70% to 90% found once.

The receptor was isolated from a man aged 70 or older with acute or convalescent COVID-19. The rearrangement links TRBV30 to TRBJ1-1, with TRBD1 matching over 9 bases. The material sequenced was peripheral blood. The CDR3 reads CAWRTGGSTEAFF. CDR3 nucleotides: TGTGCCTGGAGGACAGGGGGATCCACTGAAGCTTTCTTT.